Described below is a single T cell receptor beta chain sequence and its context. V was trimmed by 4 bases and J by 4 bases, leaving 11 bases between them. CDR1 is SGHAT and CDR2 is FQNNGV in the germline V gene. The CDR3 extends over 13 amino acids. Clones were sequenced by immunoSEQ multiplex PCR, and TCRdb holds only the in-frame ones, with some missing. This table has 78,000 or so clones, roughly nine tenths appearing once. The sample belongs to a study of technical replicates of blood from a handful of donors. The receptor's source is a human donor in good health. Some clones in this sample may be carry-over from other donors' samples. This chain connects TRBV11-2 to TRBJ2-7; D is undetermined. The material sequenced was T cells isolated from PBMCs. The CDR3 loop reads CASSSSRKYEQYF. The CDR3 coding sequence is TGTGCCAGCAGCTCTTCTAGAAAGTACGAGCAGTACTTC.